The rows below give T cell receptor beta chains drawn from one sample of a study of glioma-infiltrating T cells after dendritic cell vaccination. The assay was immunoSEQ multiplex PCR, and TCRdb's table has in-frame clones only and misses some. The sample lists 65,000 to 80,000 clones, around 87% occurring once. Material: blood, obtained after dendritic cell vaccination. The receptors shown here come from a human donor with glioblastoma. Each CDR3 is given with its conserved first and last residue. D genes are given only for firm matches. A clone size is listed for some rows: how often the clone was seen (once, few, many), or a class if it is expanded.

j_gene | v_gene | abundance | d_gene | CDR3aa | CDR3nt
TRBJ2-1 | TRBV6-4 | - | TRBD2 | CASSGLAGVGNEQFF | TGTGCCAGCAGCGGACTAGCGGGAGTAGGAAATGAGCAGTTCTTC
TRBJ1-3 | TRBV19 | once | TRBD1 | CASTDRGGGNTIYF | TGTGCCAGTACGGACAGGGGAGGTGGAAACACCATATATTTT
TRBJ2-1 | TRBV5-1 | - | - | CASSTSPGRNEQFF | TGCGCCAGCAGCACCTCCCCAGGTCGGAATGAGCAGTTCTTC
TRBJ2-3 | TRBV27 | - | - | CASSLDYTDTQYF | TGTGCCAGCAGTTTAGACTACACAGATACGCAGTATTTT
TRBJ2-2 | TRBV9 | - | - | CASSVEGRPNTGELFF | TGTGCCAGCAGCGTAGAAGGGAGACCGAACACCGGGGAGCTGTTTTTT
TRBJ1-6 | TRBV6-4 | - | - | CASRQEQNSPLHF | TGTGCCAGCAGGCAGGAACAGAATTCACCCCTCCACTTT
TRBJ1-2 | TRBV30 | - | TRBD1 | CASRTGGFGYTF | TGTGCCTCCAGGACAGGGGGCTTTGGCTACACCTTC
TRBJ1-1 | TRBV10-2 | - | - | CASRTGNTEAFF | TGCGCCAGCAGAACAGGGAACACTGAAGCTTTCTTT
TRBJ1-2 | TRBV28 | once | TRBD1 | CASRQGQNYGYTF | TGTGCCAGCAGACAGGGACAGAACTATGGCTACACCTTC
TRBJ1-4 | TRBV9 | - | - | CASSVAGRAGEKLFF | TGTGCCAGCAGCGTAGCTGGCAGGGCGGGGGAAAAACTGTTTTTT
TRBJ1-1 | TRBV19 | - | - | CASSIAGGVRNTEAFF | TGTGCCAGTAGTATCGCTGGGGGGGTTAGGAACACTGAAGCTTTCTTT